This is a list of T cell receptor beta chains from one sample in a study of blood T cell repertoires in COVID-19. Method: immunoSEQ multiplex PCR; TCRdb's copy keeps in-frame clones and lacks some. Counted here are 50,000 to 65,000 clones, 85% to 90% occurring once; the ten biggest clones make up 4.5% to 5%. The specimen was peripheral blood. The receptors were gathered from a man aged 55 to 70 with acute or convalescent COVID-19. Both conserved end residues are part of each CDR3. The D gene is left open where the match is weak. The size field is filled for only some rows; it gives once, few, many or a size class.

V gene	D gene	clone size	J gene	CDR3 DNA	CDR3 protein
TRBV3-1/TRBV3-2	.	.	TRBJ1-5	TGTGCCAGCAGCCCTGGGGCAGGGCAGCCCCAGCATTTT	CASSPGAGQPQHF
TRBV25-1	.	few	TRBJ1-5	TGTGCCAGTCGCCGAGATTTTTCGGACTTCCAGAGGCAGCCCCAGCATTTT	CASRRDFSDFQRQPQHF
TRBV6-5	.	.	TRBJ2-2	TGTGCCAGCAAGACTTCTTCGAACACCGGGGAGCTGTTTTTT	CASKTSSNTGELFF
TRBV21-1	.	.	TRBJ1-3	TGTGCCAGCAGCGAAAGGGGATTCTCTGGAAACACCATATATTTT	CASSERGFSGNTIYF
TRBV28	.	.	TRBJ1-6	TGTGCCAGCAGTATCGGACAGCGTTGGGATTCACCCCTCCACTTT	CASSIGQRWDSPLHF
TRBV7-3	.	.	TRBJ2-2	TGTGCCAGCAGCTTTCGGACAGCCACCCAGGTGGACACCGGGGAGCTGTTTTTT	CASSFRTATQVDTGELFF
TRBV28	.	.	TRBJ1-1	TGTGCCAGCAGTCCTCCGTACACTGAAGCTTTCTTT	CASSPPYTEAFF
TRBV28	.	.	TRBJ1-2	TGTGCCAGCAGTGAGAGGCCTAGGCCGGGGTGGGAATATGGCTACACCTTC	CASSERPRPGWEYGYTF
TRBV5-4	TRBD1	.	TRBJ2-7	TGTGCCAGCAGCTTCGGGACAGGGGGCGAGCAGTACTTC	CASSFGTGGEQYF
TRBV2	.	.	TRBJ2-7	TGTGCCAGCAGGGAGACTAGAAGCACCTACGAGCAGTACTTC	CASRETRSTYEQYF
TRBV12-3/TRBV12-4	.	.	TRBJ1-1	TGTGCCAGCAGTTTAGTGGGGGGCACTGAAGCTTTCTTT	CASSLVGGTEAFF
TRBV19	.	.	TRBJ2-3	TGTGCCAGTAACCAGAAAAGCACAGATACGCAGTATTTT	CASNQKSTDTQYF
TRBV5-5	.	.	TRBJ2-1	TGTGCCAGCAGCTTGGGGGCAGGAAATATGTTTAAAAATGAGCAGTTCTTC	CASSLGAGNMFKNEQFF
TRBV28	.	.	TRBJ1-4	TGTGCCAGCAGTCGCCCACAGGCAACTAATGAAAAACTGTTTTTT	CASSRPQATNEKLFF
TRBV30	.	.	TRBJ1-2	TGTGCCTCCCACCTCACTAATTTAGGCTACACCTTC	CASHLTNLGYTF
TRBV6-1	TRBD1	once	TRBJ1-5	TGTGCCAGCAGTGTCCGACCTCACAGGGGCACCAATCAGCCCCAGCATTTT	CASSVRPHRGTNQPQHF
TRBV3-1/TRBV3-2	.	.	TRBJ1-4	TGTGCCAGCAGCCAAGTACCGGGGGAAAAACTGTTTTTT	CASSQVPGEKLFF
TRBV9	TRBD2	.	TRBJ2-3	TGTGCCAGCAGCGGGACTAGCGGGAGAAGCACAGATACGCAGTATTTT	CASSGTSGRSTDTQYF
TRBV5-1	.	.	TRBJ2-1	TGCGCCAGCAGCGCGGGATCCCTAGAGTCAAATGAGCAGTTCTTC	CASSAGSLESNEQFF
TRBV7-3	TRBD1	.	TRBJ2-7	TGTGCCAGCAGCCCATCCGGGACAGGCTCCTACGAGCAGTACTTC	CASSPSGTGSYEQYF
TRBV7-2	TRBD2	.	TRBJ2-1	TGTGCCAGCAGCCCCATGGGACTAGCGAATGAGCAGTTCTTC	CASSPMGLANEQFF
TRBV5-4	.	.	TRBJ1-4	TGTGCCAGCAGTCGGACAGTAAATGAAAAACTGTTTTTT	CASSRTVNEKLFF
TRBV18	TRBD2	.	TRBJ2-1	TGTGCCAGCTCACCTGGGCTAGCGGGGGCCTACAATGAGCAGTTCTTC	CASSPGLAGAYNEQFF
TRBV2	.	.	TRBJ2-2	TGTGCCAGCACCTGGGGGACATCCACCGGGGAGCTGTTTTTT	CASTWGTSTGELFF
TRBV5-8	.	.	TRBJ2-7	TGTGCCAGCAGCTTTTTAAACGAGCAGTACTTC	CASSFLNEQYF
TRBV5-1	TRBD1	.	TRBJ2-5	TGCGCCAGCAGCCCGCGACAGGGAGAGACCCAGTACTTC	CASSPRQGETQYF
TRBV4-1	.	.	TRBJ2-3	TGCGCCAGCAGCCAAGCCCTTGGGTTGGGGGGAGATACGCAGTATTTT	CASSQALGLGGDTQYF
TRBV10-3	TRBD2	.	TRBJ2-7	TGTGCCATCAGTGAGGGGAAGGCGGGAGGGTACGAGCAGTACTTC	CAISEGKAGGYEQYF
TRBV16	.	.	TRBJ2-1	TGTGCCAGCAGCCAATCTTCGGGAATCTACAATGAGCAGTTCTTC	CASSQSSGIYNEQFF
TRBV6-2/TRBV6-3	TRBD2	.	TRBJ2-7	TGTGCCAGCAGTTACCACCGGGAGGGCCACGAGCAGTACTTC	CASSYHREGHEQYF
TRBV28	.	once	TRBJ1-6	TGTGCCAGCAGTCCCGGGGGGGCCGCCTATTCACCCCTCCACTTT	CASSPGGAAYSPLHF
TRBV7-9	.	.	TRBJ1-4	TGTGCCAGCAGCTCCTACCTGACAGGATATAATGAAAAACTGTTTTTT	CASSSYLTGYNEKLFF
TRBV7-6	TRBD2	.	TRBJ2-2	TGTGCCAGCAGCTTGAGGAGCGGGACCACCGGGGAGCTGTTTTTT	CASSLRSGTTGELFF
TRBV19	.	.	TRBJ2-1	TGTGCCAGTAGCTATTCCGTTCCCTACAATGAGCAGTTCTTC	CASSYSVPYNEQFF
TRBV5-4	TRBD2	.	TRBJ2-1	TGTGCCAGCAGCTTTGTAGCGGGACGGAACAATGAGCAGTTCTTC	CASSFVAGRNNEQFF
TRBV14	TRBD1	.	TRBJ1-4	TGTGCCAGCAGCCAAGAATTCGGGACAGCGAAGGGAGAAAAACTGTTTTTT	CASSQEFGTAKGEKLFF
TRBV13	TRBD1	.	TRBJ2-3	TGTGCCAGCAGCCCCCCCCGGGACAGGGGGGCAGATACGCAGTATTTT	CASSPPRDRGADTQYF
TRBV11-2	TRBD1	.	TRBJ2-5	TGTGCCAGCAGCTCCTGGGACAGGAGCTTACCCGGATTAAAAGAGACCCAGTACTTC	CASSSWDRSLPGLKETQYF
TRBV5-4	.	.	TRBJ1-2	TGTGCCAGCAGCTTATTGTTTTCGGCAGGGCCCTATGGCTACACCTTC	CASSLLFSAGPYGYTF
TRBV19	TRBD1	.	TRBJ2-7	TGTGCCAGTAGTTACGGACAGGGCGGCTACGAGCAGTACTTC	CASSYGQGGYEQYF
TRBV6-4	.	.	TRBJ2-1	TGTGCCAGCAGTGACTCGGCGGGTGCCGATGAGCAGTTCTTC	CASSDSAGADEQFF
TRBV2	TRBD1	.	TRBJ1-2	TGTGCCAGCAGCCCCACAACAGGGGTGGGCTACACCTTC	CASSPTTGVGYTF
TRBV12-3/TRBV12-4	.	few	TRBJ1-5	TGTGCCAGCAGAAACAGGGAAGGCCAGCCCCAGCATTTT	CASRNREGQPQHF
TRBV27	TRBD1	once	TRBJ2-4	TGTGCCAGCAGTTCCGTTCGGACAGGAAACATTCAGTACTTC	CASSSVRTGNIQYF
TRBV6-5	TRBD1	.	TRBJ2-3	TGTGCCAGCGACAGGGGGCCTGTCACAGATACGCAGTATTTT	CASDRGPVTDTQYF
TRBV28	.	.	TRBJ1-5	TGTGCCAGCAGTCCCCGGTCGCGACCCCAGCATTTT	CASSPRSRPQHF
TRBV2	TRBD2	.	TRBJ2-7	TGTGCCAGCAGTGAACGACTAGCGGGAACCTACGAGCAGTACTTC	CASSERLAGTYEQYF
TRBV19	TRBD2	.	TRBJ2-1	TGTGCCAGTAGTATATCCGGACTAGCGGGAGGTCCCCCCAATGAGCAGTTCTTC	CASSISGLAGGPPNEQFF
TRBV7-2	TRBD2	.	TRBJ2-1	TGTGCCAGCAGCTCTGGACTAGCGGGCTCGAAGCAGTTCTTC	CASSSGLAGSKQFF
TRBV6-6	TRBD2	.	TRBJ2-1	TGTGCCAGCAGTTACTCATCCCTAGCGGGAGAGGATGAGCAGTTCTTC	CASSYSSLAGEDEQFF
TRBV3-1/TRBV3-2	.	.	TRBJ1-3	TGTGCCAGCAGACCGGACAGCCGCAGAACCATATATTTT	CASRPDSRRTIYF
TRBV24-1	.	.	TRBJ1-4	TGTGCCACCAGTGACCCCACAGGGACCGGAAGTGAAAAACTGTTTTTT	CATSDPTGTGSEKLFF
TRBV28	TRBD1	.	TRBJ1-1	TGTGCCAGCACCCGGGACAGGGTTGCCACTGAAGCTTTCTTT	CASTRDRVATEAFF
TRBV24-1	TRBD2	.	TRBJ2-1	TGTGCCACCAGTGATTTTAGCGGGGTACACAATGAGCAGTTCTTC	CATSDFSGVHNEQFF
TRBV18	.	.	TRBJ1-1	TGTGCCAGCTCAAACAGGGACACTGAAGCTTTCTTT	CASSNRDTEAFF